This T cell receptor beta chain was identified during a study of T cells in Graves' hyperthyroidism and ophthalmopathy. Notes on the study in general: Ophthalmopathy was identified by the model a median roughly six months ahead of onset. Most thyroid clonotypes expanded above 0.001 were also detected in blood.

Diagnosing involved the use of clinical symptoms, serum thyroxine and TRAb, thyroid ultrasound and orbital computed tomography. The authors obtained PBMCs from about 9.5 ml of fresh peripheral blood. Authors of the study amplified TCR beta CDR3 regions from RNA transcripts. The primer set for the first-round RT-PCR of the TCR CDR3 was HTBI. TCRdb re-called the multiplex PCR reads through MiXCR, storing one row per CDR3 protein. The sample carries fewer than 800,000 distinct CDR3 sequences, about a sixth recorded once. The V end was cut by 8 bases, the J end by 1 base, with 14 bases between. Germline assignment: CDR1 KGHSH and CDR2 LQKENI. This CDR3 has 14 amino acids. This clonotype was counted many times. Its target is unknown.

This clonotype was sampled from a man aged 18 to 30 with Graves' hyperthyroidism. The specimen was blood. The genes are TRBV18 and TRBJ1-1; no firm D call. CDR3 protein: CASSPGRGNTEAFF. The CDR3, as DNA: TGTGCCAGCAGCCCGGGCCGAGGGAACACTGAAGCTTTCTTT.